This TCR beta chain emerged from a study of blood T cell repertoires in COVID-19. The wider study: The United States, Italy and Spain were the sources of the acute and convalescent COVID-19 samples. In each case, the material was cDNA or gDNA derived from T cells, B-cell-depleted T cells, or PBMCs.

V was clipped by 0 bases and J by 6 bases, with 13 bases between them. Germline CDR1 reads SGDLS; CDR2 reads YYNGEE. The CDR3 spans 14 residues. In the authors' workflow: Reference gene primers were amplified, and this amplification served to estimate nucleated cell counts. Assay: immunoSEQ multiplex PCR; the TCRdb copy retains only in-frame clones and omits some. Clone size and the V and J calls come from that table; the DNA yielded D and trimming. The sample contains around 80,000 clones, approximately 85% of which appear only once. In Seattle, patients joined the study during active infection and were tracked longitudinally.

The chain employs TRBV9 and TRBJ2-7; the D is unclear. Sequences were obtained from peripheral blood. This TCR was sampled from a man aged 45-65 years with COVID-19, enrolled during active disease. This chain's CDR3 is CASSVAPSSGEQYF. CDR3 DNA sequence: TGTGCCAGCAGCGTAGCCCCGTCTTCGGGCGAGCAGTACTTC.